The present TCR beta chain was sequenced within a study of control samples from healthy donors and cancer patients. This CDR3 region has 13 residues. Deletions cut 5 bases from V and 4 bases from J, with 8 bases between. The germline V gene has CDR1 SGHTA and CDR2 FQGNSA. Assay used: immunoSEQ multiplex PCR; TCRdb lists only in-frame clones, some missing. The table records about 140,000 clones, 75% to 95% of them present only once. The J gene is TRBJ2-2, the V gene TRBV7-2, with D perhaps matching TRBD2 (6 bases). Sample: blood. This clonotype was sampled from a man between 18 and 35 years old in good health. The CDR3 region is CASSPAGTGELFF. The CDR3, as DNA: TGTGCCAGCAGCCCAGCGGGCACCGGGGAGCTGTTTTTT.